This T cell receptor (beta chain) emerged from a study of blood T cell repertoires in COVID-19. CDR3 length: 16 residues. Per the germline V gene, CDR1 is GTSNPN and CDR2 is SVGIG (reference sequence). V was clipped by 3 bases and J by 0 bases, with 15 bases between them. Profiling relied on immunoSEQ multiplex PCR, and the TCRdb table lists in-frame clones only, not all of them. The table lists some 100,000 clones, roughly 88% of them singletons, with under 7.5% in the top ten. V usage is TRBV30 and J usage is TRBJ2-1; D gene uncertain. The specimen sequenced was peripheral blood. This TCR derives from a woman aged 60-70 years with acute or convalescent COVID-19. CDR3 loop: CAWRQSTSFSYNEQFF. The CDR3 coding sequence is TGTGCCTGGAGGCAGTCCACCTCGTTCTCCTACAATGAGCAGTTCTTC.